A selection of T cell receptor beta chains follows, all from one sample in a study of blood T cells in healthy people across ages. TCRdb analysed the 5' RACE reads with MiXCR anew, one entry per CDR3 protein. The data contain around 670,000 distinct CDR3 sequences, about 30% of them singletons. The source material was blood. The receptors shown here come from a woman aged 80 or older in good health. Each CDR3 is given with its conserved first and last residue. Each record gives: D gene, J gene, clone size, V gene, CDR3 DNA, CDR3 protein. D genes are given only for firm matches. Part of the rows lack a size; the others show once, few, many or a class for expanded clones.

D gene: TRBD2; J gene: TRBJ2-7; clone size: .; V gene: TRBV20-1; CDR3 DNA: TGCAGTGCTAGAGTGAGCGGGGACTTCCGTACTAGCTCCTACAACGAGCAGTACTTC; CDR3 protein: CSARVSGDFRTSSYNEQYF
D gene: .; J gene: TRBJ1-1; clone size: .; V gene: TRBV5-4; CDR3 DNA: TGTGCCAGCAGCCAGGTCGGAGACCCCCTGAGAGACACTAAAGCTTTCTTT; CDR3 protein: CASSQVGDPLRDTKAFF
D gene: TRBD1; J gene: TRBJ1-1; clone size: .; V gene: TRBV9; CDR3 DNA: TGTGCCAGCAGCGTTGGACAGGGGAGGACTGAAGCTTTCTTT; CDR3 protein: CASSVGQGRTEAFF
D gene: .; J gene: TRBJ2-7; clone size: few; V gene: TRBV5-4; CDR3 DNA: TGTGCCAGCAGCCCCTCTGGTGGGGGGGCTTACAATGAGCAGTACTTC; CDR3 protein: CASSPSGGGAYNEQYF
D gene: .; J gene: TRBJ2-3; clone size: many; V gene: TRBV7-8; CDR3 DNA: TGTGCCAGCACCTCGGGGTTTAGCACAGATACGCAGTATTTT; CDR3 protein: CASTSGFSTDTQYF
D gene: TRBD1; J gene: TRBJ2-5; clone size: many; V gene: TRBV20-1; CDR3 DNA: TGCAGTGCTAGACGCGGGGACAGGGGGCGCGGGGAGACCCAGTACTTC; CDR3 protein: CSARRGDRGRGETQYF
D gene: .; J gene: TRBJ2-7; clone size: .; V gene: TRBV10-3; CDR3 DNA: TGTGCCATCAGTGACTCAGGGTACGAGCAGTACTTC; CDR3 protein: CAISDSGYEQYF
D gene: .; J gene: TRBJ1-6; clone size: few; V gene: TRBV6-6; CDR3 DNA: TGTGCCAGCAGTTACTCACAGGGATGGGATTCACCCCTCCACTTT; CDR3 protein: CASSYSQGWDSPLHF
D gene: TRBD1; J gene: TRBJ2-7; clone size: many; V gene: TRBV20-1; CDR3 DNA: TGCAGTGCTTCCGGACAGGGGTCTTCCTACGAGCAGTACTTC; CDR3 protein: CSASGQGSSYEQYF
D gene: .; J gene: TRBJ2-2; clone size: .; V gene: TRBV20-1; CDR3 DNA: TGCAGTGCCAAGACAGGATCGGGGGGCCTGAACACCGGGGAGCTGTTTTTT; CDR3 protein: CSAKTGSGGLNTGELFF
D gene: TRBD1; J gene: TRBJ1-2; clone size: many; V gene: TRBV29-1; CDR3 DNA: TGCAGCGTTAAGGACAGGTCCAACTATGGCTACACCTTC; CDR3 protein: CSVKDRSNYGYTF
D gene: TRBD1; J gene: TRBJ2-7; clone size: .; V gene: TRBV6-4; CDR3 DNA: TGTGCCAGCCGGGGACAGGGCTCGACCTACGAGCAGTACTTC; CDR3 protein: CASRGQGSTYEQYF
D gene: .; J gene: TRBJ2-2; clone size: .; V gene: TRBV6-1; CDR3 DNA: TGTGCCAGCAGTGATCGATCAGGCGGGGCGTACACCGGGGAGCTGTTTTTT; CDR3 protein: CASSDRSGGAYTGELFF
D gene: .; J gene: TRBJ1-1; clone size: .; V gene: TRBV20-1; CDR3 DNA: TGCAGTGCTAGGGATGTGGCAGGGGCTTTGAACACTGAAGCTTTCTTT; CDR3 protein: CSARDVAGALNTEAFF
D gene: .; J gene: TRBJ2-7; clone size: .; V gene: TRBV29-1; CDR3 DNA: TGCAGCGTTCTCACGATGTACGAGCAGTACTTC; CDR3 protein: CSVLTMYEQYF
D gene: .; J gene: TRBJ1-2; clone size: many; V gene: TRBV11-2; CDR3 DNA: TGTGCCAGCAGCTTATTGACATCCGGGTCGGGAGGCTACACCTTC; CDR3 protein: CASSLLTSGSGGYTF
D gene: .; J gene: TRBJ2-1; clone size: many; V gene: TRBV5-1; CDR3 DNA: TGCGCCAGCAAGTGGGGCCCAACCACGAGGGATGAGCAGTTCTTC; CDR3 protein: CASKWGPTTRDEQFF
D gene: TRBD2; J gene: TRBJ2-7; clone size: many; V gene: TRBV29-1; CDR3 DNA: TGCAGCGTTTGGGTAGCGGGGGGATACGAGCAGTACTTC; CDR3 protein: CSVWVAGGYEQYF
D gene: .; J gene: TRBJ2-3; clone size: many; V gene: TRBV3-1; CDR3 DNA: TGTGCCAGCAGCCAAGCGACAGCTAGCACAGATACGCAGTATTTT; CDR3 protein: CASSQATASTDTQYF
D gene: TRBD1; J gene: TRBJ1-6; clone size: many; V gene: TRBV2; CDR3 DNA: TGTGCCAGCAGCTGGGAATTCGGACAGGGGTATAATTCACCCCTCCACTTT; CDR3 protein: CASSWEFGQGYNSPLHF
D gene: .; J gene: TRBJ2-7; clone size: few; V gene: TRBV5-6; CDR3 DNA: TGTGCCAGCAGCTTACCGGGAGTGGACGAGCAGTACTTC; CDR3 protein: CASSLPGVDEQYF
D gene: .; J gene: TRBJ2-1; clone size: .; V gene: TRBV27; CDR3 DNA: TGTGCCTGCAGTAGAACAGGGGGACTAGGCTCCTACAATGAGCAGTTCTTC; CDR3 protein: CACSRTGGLGSYNEQFF
D gene: .; J gene: TRBJ1-2; clone size: many; V gene: TRBV10-3; CDR3 DNA: TGTGCCATCAGTGAGACTAAGGGTACCTATGGCTACACCTTC; CDR3 protein: CAISETKGTYGYTF
D gene: .; J gene: TRBJ1-3; clone size: .; V gene: TRBV5-6; CDR3 DNA: TGTGCCAGCAGCTTGGGGTTCTCTGGAAACACCATATATTTT; CDR3 protein: CASSLGFSGNTIYF
D gene: .; J gene: TRBJ1-6; clone size: .; V gene: TRBV20-1; CDR3 DNA: TGCAGTGCTAGATCCTCCCAGGGAGACTATAATTCACCCCTCCACTTT; CDR3 protein: CSARSSQGDYNSPLHF
D gene: .; J gene: TRBJ2-7; clone size: many; V gene: TRBV2; CDR3 DNA: TGTGCCAGCAGGCCCGGGACAAGCTACGAGCAGTACTTC; CDR3 protein: CASRPGTSYEQYF
D gene: .; J gene: TRBJ1-2; clone size: many; V gene: TRBV20-1; CDR3 DNA: TGCAGTGCTAGAACGGATGGCTACACCTTC; CDR3 protein: CSARTDGYTF
D gene: .; J gene: TRBJ2-1; clone size: many; V gene: TRBV9; CDR3 DNA: TGTGCCAGCAGCGCCTCCGGGGCCAATGAGCAGTTCTTC; CDR3 protein: CASSASGANEQFF
D gene: TRBD1; J gene: TRBJ2-7; clone size: many; V gene: TRBV15; CDR3 DNA: TGTGCCACCAGCAAACGGGACAGGGGATACGAGCAGTACTTC; CDR3 protein: CATSKRDRGYEQYF
D gene: TRBD1; J gene: TRBJ1-6; clone size: .; V gene: TRBV6-6; CDR3 DNA: TGTGCCAGCAGTTACCTGCTCCCCGGACAGGCCAATTCACCCCTCCACTTT; CDR3 protein: CASSYLLPGQANSPLHF
D gene: TRBD2; J gene: TRBJ2-5; clone size: many; V gene: TRBV9; CDR3 DNA: TGTGCCAGCAGCGTAGTCGGGGGGACCCAAGAGACCCAGTACTTC; CDR3 protein: CASSVVGGTQETQYF
D gene: .; J gene: TRBJ2-7; clone size: .; V gene: TRBV20-1; CDR3 DNA: TGCAGTGCTATAGCGGATACCTACGAGCAGTACTTC; CDR3 protein: CSAIADTYEQYF
D gene: TRBD2; J gene: TRBJ2-7; clone size: many; V gene: TRBV7-6; CDR3 DNA: TGTGCCAGCAGCTTAGTAGCGCGGGGGGGATCCTACGAGCAGTACTTC; CDR3 protein: CASSLVARGGSYEQYF
D gene: .; J gene: TRBJ2-5; clone size: .; V gene: TRBV3-1; CDR3 DNA: TGTGCCAGCAGCCAAGATCTGGTCCAGATCCAAGAGACCCAGTACTTC; CDR3 protein: CASSQDLVQIQETQYF
D gene: TRBD2; J gene: TRBJ2-1; clone size: .; V gene: TRBV4-2; CDR3 DNA: TGTGCCAGCAGCCCAACGGGGACTAGCGGGGGGGAAACAGAGTTCTTC; CDR3 protein: CASSPTGTSGGETEFF
D gene: TRBD1; J gene: TRBJ2-3; clone size: many; V gene: TRBV4-2; CDR3 DNA: TGTGCCAGCACCAGACAGGGAACAGATACGCAGTATTTT; CDR3 protein: CASTRQGTDTQYF
D gene: TRBD1; J gene: TRBJ2-7; clone size: .; V gene: TRBV7-9; CDR3 DNA: TGTGCCAGCAGCTTAGGGACAGGGGGTAACGAGCAGTACTTC; CDR3 protein: CASSLGTGGNEQYF
D gene: TRBD1; J gene: TRBJ2-5; clone size: many; V gene: TRBV7-3; CDR3 DNA: TGTGCCAGCAGCCGACAGGGTGAAGGGGCGACCCAGTACTTC; CDR3 protein: CASSRQGEGATQYF
D gene: .; J gene: TRBJ2-5; clone size: many; V gene: TRBV20-1; CDR3 DNA: TGCAGTACCCGGACAGCGGAGACCCAGTACTTC; CDR3 protein: CSTRTAETQYF
D gene: .; J gene: TRBJ2-7; clone size: .; V gene: TRBV7-9; CDR3 DNA: TGTGCCAGCAGCCCACTAGTCTTCATTCACAATGAACAGTACTTC; CDR3 protein: CASSPLVFIHNEQYF
D gene: TRBD2; J gene: TRBJ2-3; clone size: many; V gene: TRBV11-2; CDR3 DNA: TGTGCCAGCAGCACTAGACTAGCGGGGAGTCTCACAGATACGCAGTATTTT; CDR3 protein: CASSTRLAGSLTDTQYF
D gene: .; J gene: TRBJ2-3; clone size: many; V gene: TRBV7-2; CDR3 DNA: TGTGCCAGCAGCGCGACTTCCCCGGGGCCGCAGTATTTT; CDR3 protein: CASSATSPGPQYF
D gene: TRBD1; J gene: TRBJ1-5; clone size: few; V gene: TRBV20-1; CDR3 DNA: TGCAGTGCCCGGACAGGGGGCCTTGGGAATCAGCCCCAGCATTTT; CDR3 protein: CSARTGGLGNQPQHF
D gene: .; J gene: TRBJ2-5; clone size: few; V gene: TRBV2; CDR3 DNA: TGTGCCAGCAGTGGGCAGGGGTGGGGAGAGACCCAGTACTTC; CDR3 protein: CASSGQGWGETQYF
D gene: TRBD1; J gene: TRBJ1-1; clone size: .; V gene: TRBV9; CDR3 DNA: TGTGCCAGCAGCGTAGGCACAGGGGGCTCGGACACTGAAGCTTTCTTT; CDR3 protein: CASSVGTGGSDTEAFF
D gene: .; J gene: TRBJ1-2; clone size: .; V gene: TRBV28; CDR3 DNA: TGTGCCAGCAGCCTGGGGGGGGCGGGCTATGGCTACACCTTC; CDR3 protein: CASSLGGAGYGYTF
D gene: .; J gene: TRBJ2-5; clone size: .; V gene: TRBV3-1; CDR3 DNA: TGTGCCAGCAGCCAAGAATATGCGCCGCAGTACTTC; CDR3 protein: CASSQEYAPQYF
D gene: .; J gene: TRBJ1-5; clone size: .; V gene: TRBV27; CDR3 DNA: TGTGCCAGGGGGCAAAGGGTCCGGCCCCAGCATTTT; CDR3 protein: CARGQRVRPQHF
D gene: TRBD1; J gene: TRBJ2-7; clone size: many; V gene: TRBV7-2; CDR3 DNA: TGTGCCAGCAGTCTAGGGTCGGGACAGAGCGAGCAGTACTTC; CDR3 protein: CASSLGSGQSEQYF
D gene: TRBD1; J gene: TRBJ1-2; clone size: many; V gene: TRBV10-3; CDR3 DNA: TGTGCCATCAGTGTACAGGGGGCTTACTATGGCTACACCTTC; CDR3 protein: CAISVQGAYYGYTF
D gene: .; J gene: TRBJ1-2; clone size: .; V gene: TRBV5-6; CDR3 DNA: TGTGCCGGCAGCTGGTGCGATGGTGGCTACACCTTC; CDR3 protein: CAGSWCDGGYTF
D gene: .; J gene: TRBJ2-7; clone size: many; V gene: TRBV2; CDR3 DNA: TGTGCCAGCAGTGAAGCCCCCGGGACCTCCTACGAGCAGTACTTC; CDR3 protein: CASSEAPGTSYEQYF